The present T cell receptor beta chain was sequenced within a study of long-term antiretroviral therapy in people with HIV. General study points: Diversity increased after ART yet remained lower than in transplant donor controls.

The assay used was immunoSEQ (version v3.0), run at survey level. The assay was immunoSEQ multiplex PCR, and TCRdb's table has in-frame clones only and misses some. The sample includes 30,000 to 35,000 clones, 97% seen only once; the top ten take 2.5% to 3%. Comment on this clone: What it binds is not known.

Sample: unsorted PBMCs, taken 6.9 years after starting antiretroviral therapy. This clonotype originated in a man aged 25 to 45 with HIV.

This CDR3 is CSVGRDRGEKLFF. The CDR3 DNA is TGCAGCGTTGGAAGGGACAGGGGGGAAAAACTGTTTTTT. V is TRBV29-1 and J is TRBJ1-4, with TRBD1 identical over 11 bases. V lost 4 bases and J lost 8; bases outside the gene matches: 3. The CDR3 covers 13 residues. CDR1 is SQVTM, CDR2 ANQGSEA, per germline.